These 4 T cell receptor beta chains share one sample of origin, sequenced in a study of blood T cell repertoires in COVID-19 (TCRdb year 2020). Library creation used the immunoSEQ multiplex PCR assay. TCRdb retrieved this table from immuneACCESS and kept in-frame rearrangements only. Not all clones are present; in checked studies, unresolved V genes account for under half, and no reason is known for the remainder. Within this sample are over 200,000 clones, with roughly nine tenths of them counted one time only. 9.5% to 15% of the sample lies in the top ten. The sequencing sample was made of peripheral blood. Receptors were obtained from a woman younger than 30 who had recovered from COVID-19.

The chain joins TRBV7-3 to TRBJ1-5; 7 positions agree with TRBD1. Unmatched junction bases numbered 5, after V lost 6 bases and J lost 3 bases. Germline-derived CDR1 and CDR2 are SGHTA and FQGTGA. This CDR3 contains 14 residues. CDR3 bases: TGTGCCAGCAGTCCGACAGGGCCCAATCAGCCCCAGCATTTT. This codes for CASSPTGPNQPQHF.

The V call is TRBV15, the J call TRBJ2-7, with 7 bases matching TRBD1. This CDR3 spans 16 amino acids. With V trimmed by 0 bases and J by 4 bases, 9 bases remained unmatched. Per the germline V gene, CDR1 is LNHNV and CDR2 is YYDKDF (reference sequence). The chain's CDR3 is CATSRDRDSSLYEQYF. CDR3 bases: TGTGCCACCAGCAGAGATAGGGACAGCTCACTTTACGAGCAGTACTTC. Complete variable domain (other parts from reference TRBV15 and TRBJ2-7): DAMVIQNPRYQVTQFGKPVTLSCSQTLNHNVMYWYQQKSSQAPKLLFHYYDKDFNNEADTPDNFQSRRPNTSFCFLDIRSPGLGDTAMYLCATSRDRDSSLYEQYFGPGTRLTVT.

The chain uses TRBV27 and TRBJ1-2; TRBD1 matches at 7 bases. Unmatched junction bases numbered 7, after V lost 4 bases and J lost 8 bases. Germline CDR1 and CDR2: MNHEY and SMNVEV (reference sequence). The CDR3 length is 13 residues. CDR3 in DNA: TGTGCCAGCAGTTCCCCCACAGGGGCCGGCTACACCTTC. Translation: CASSSPTGAGYTF.

This sequence joins TRBV11-2 and TRBJ2-3; D might be TRBD2 (5 bases). The CDR3 length is 15 residues. Germline V gives CDR1 SGHAT, CDR2 FQNNGV. Between the trimmed V and J ends, which lost 3 bases and 2 bases, there was a span of 12 bases. The CDR3 protein is CASSFLLAYTDTQYF. CDR3 DNA sequence: TGTGCCAGCAGCTTCCTCCTAGCCTACACAGATACGCAGTATTTT. The entire variable domain, with the rest obtained from reference TRBV11-2 and TRBJ2-3, is as follows: EAGVAQSPRYKIIEKRQSVAFWCNPISGHATLYWYQQILGQGPKLLIQFQNNGVVDDSQLPKDRFSAERLKGVDSTLKIQPAKLEDSAVYLCASSFLLAYTDTQYFGPGTRLTVL.